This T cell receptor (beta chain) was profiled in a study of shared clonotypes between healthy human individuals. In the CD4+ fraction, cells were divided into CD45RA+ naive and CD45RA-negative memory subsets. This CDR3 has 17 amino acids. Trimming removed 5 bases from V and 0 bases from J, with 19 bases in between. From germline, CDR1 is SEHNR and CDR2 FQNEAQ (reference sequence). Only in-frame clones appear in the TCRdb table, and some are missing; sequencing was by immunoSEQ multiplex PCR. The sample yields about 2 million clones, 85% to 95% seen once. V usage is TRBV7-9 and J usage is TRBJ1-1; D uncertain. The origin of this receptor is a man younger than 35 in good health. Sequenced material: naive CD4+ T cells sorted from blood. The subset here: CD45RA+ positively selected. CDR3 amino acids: CASSQAWHRGVNTEAFF. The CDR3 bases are TGTGCCAGCAGCCAGGCCTGGCACCGGGGAGTGAACACTGAAGCTTTCTTT.